This T cell receptor (beta chain) comes out of a study of blood T cell repertoires in COVID-19. Study in general: Some COVID-19 samples were acute and others convalescent; all came from the United States, Italy and Spain. T cells, B-cell-depleted T cells, or PBMCs provided the cDNA or gDNA that served as material.

Original processing methods: Reference gene primers were amplified, and this amplification served to estimate nucleated cell counts. Method: immunoSEQ multiplex PCR; TCRdb's copy keeps in-frame clones and lacks some. That table gives V, J and clone size, and the DNA gave D and trimming. Of approximately 61,000 clones listed, just under 85% are singletons. This clone is a singleton in its sample. Germline CDR1 reads SGDLS; CDR2 reads YYNGEE. The CDR3 loop spans 14 amino acids. The V end was cut by 3 bases, the J end by 4 bases, with 12 bases between. The sequence came from an older man with acute or convalescent COVID-19. The rearrangement joins TRBV9 to TRBJ2-3; maybe TRBD2 (6 bases). Sequencing was performed on peripheral blood. DNA for the CDR3: TGTGCCAGCAGCGCTACTAGCAATTCAGATACGCAGTATTTT. Its protein is CASSATSNSDTQYF.